These 29 T cell receptor beta chains came from one sample sequenced in a study of T cell responses to AZD1222 COVID-19 vaccine. Using immunoSEQ multiplex PCR, the repertoire was profiled, and TCRdb retains in-frame clones only, with some absent. The sample includes 100,000 to 150,000 clones, around 90% of them seen just once. Source: peripheral blood, taken 28 days after the second AZD1222 dose. The receptor source for this set is an adult who received the AZD1222 COVID-19 vaccine.

This chain links TRBV5-4 with TRBJ1-1; D ambiguous. V lost 3 bases to trimming and J lost 9 bases, with 15 bases between them. The CDR3 is 13 residues long. The germline CDR1 and CDR2 sequences are SGHNT and YYREEE (reference sequence). The CDR3 bases are TGTGCCAGCAGCTCGCCCATATCTAACAAAGCTTTCTTT. Its translation: CASSSPISNKAFF.

This clone has just one count. The chain joins TRBV18 to TRBJ2-2, with D possibly TRBD1 on 7 matching bases. Germline V gene sequence: CDR1 KGHSH, CDR2 LQKENI. With 1 base removed from V and 4 bases from J, the gap between germline ends came to 13 bases. CDR3 length: 16 residues. For the CDR3, the DNA is TGTGCCAGCTCACCACAAGGCGGGACAGTCACCGGGGAGCTGTTTTTT. It codes for CASSPQGGTVTGELFF.

Concerning this clone: Distinct nucleotide sequences in the sample also encode this CDR3. The genes are TRBV5-1 and TRBJ1-2, with 8 bases that match TRBD1. The CDR3 is 14 residues long. V shed 3 bases, J shed 4 bases, and the junction held 5 bases outside the gene matches. Germline-derived CDR1 and CDR2 are SGHRS and YFSETQ. CDR3: CASSSGQGSYGYTF. The DNA for the CDR3 is TGCGCCAGCAGCTCCGGACAGGGAAGCTATGGCTACACCTTC.

In regard to this clone: The DNA is omitted, as the CDR3 cannot be located on it reliably, and the CDR3 follows TCRdb's listing. The chain employs TRBV21-1 and TRBJ2-7; whether TRBD2, the table's D call, matches the DNA was not checked. TRBV21-1 is tagged as a pseudogene. With termini counted, the CDR3 has 17 amino acids. The CDR3: CASSKVMVAGGAYEQYV.

The rearrangement joins TRBV5-1 to TRBJ1-1; D not certain. Germline V gene sequence: CDR1 SGHRS, CDR2 YFSETQ. The CDR3 runs to 14 residues. V was trimmed by 1 base and J by 1 base, leaving 8 bases between them. The CDR3 protein is CASSLIRGNTEAFF. In nucleotides, the CDR3 is TGCGCCAGCAGCTTGATTCGGGGGAACACTGAAGCTTTCTTT. Based on the CDR3 plus reference TRBV5-1 and TRBJ1-1, the full variable domain is KAGVTQTPRYLIKTRGQQVTLSCSPISGHRSVSWYQQTPGQGLQFLFEYFSETQRNKGNFPGRFSGRQFSNSRSEMNVSTLELGDSALYLCASSLIRGNTEAFFGQGTRLTVV.

This rearrangement joins TRBV29-1 to TRBJ2-5; a weak D match, TRBD1 (6 bases). V was trimmed by 5 bases and J by 1 base, leaving 11 bases between them. This CDR3 is built from 13 residues. Germline assignment: CDR1 SQVTM and CDR2 ANQGSEA. The CDR3 coding sequence is TGCAGCGTTCAGGGGCAGCTCCAAGAGACCCAGTACTTC. This sequence encodes CSVQGQLQETQYF. Looking up the rest from reference TRBV29-1 and TRBJ2-5 gives the full variable domain: SAVISQKPSRDICQRGTSLTIQCQVDSQVTMMFWYRQQPGQSLTLIATANQGSEATYESGFVIDKFPISRPNLTFSTLTVSNMSPEDSSIYLCSVQGQLQETQYFGPGTRLLVL.

This chain links TRBV5-1 with TRBJ2-1, with 12 bases aligning to TRBD2. Germline V gene sequence: CDR1 SGHRS, CDR2 YFSETQ. The CDR3 spans 17 residues. The ends lost 4 bases at V and 0 bases at J; junction bases unmatched: 5. The CDR3 region is CASSPGLAGSSYNEQFF. The CDR3 DNA sequence: TGCGCCAGCAGCCCCGGACTAGCGGGAAGCTCCTACAATGAGCAGTTCTTC.

The chain combines TRBV19 with TRBJ1-1; perhaps TRBD1 as D (6 bases). This CDR3 has 15 amino acids. The germline V gene has CDR1 LNHDA and CDR2 SQIVND (reference sequence). V was shortened by 6 bases and J by 4 bases, with 18 bases between the two germline ends. The CDR3 nucleotides are TGTGCCAGTAGCACCTGGACGGGGGCGAGCACTGAAGCTTTCTTT. Translated, it gives CASSTWTGASTEAFF.

This chain connects TRBV5-3 to TRBJ1-1; TRBD1 is a possible D gene (5 bases). TRBV5-3 is identified as an open reading frame with a role that is uncertain. This CDR3 comprises 14 residues. Trimming shortened V by 4 bases and J by 3 bases, and 13 bases separated the two germline ends. CDR3 nucleotides: TGTGCCAGAAGCCGGACCATGGGGGACACTGAAGCTTTCTTT. Its protein is CARSRTMGDTEAFF.

This clone was picked up one time. V usage is TRBV6-5 and J usage is TRBJ1-6, with TRBD1 as a possible D gene (5 bases). Trimming shortened V by 2 bases and J by 8 bases, and 10 bases separated the two germline ends. The germline CDR1 and CDR2 sequences are MNHEY and SVGAGI. This CDR3 spans 14 amino acids. The chain's CDR3 is CASSYGGEDSPLHF. The CDR3 DNA is TGTGCCAGCAGTTACGGGGGGGAGGATTCACCCCTCCACTTT.

The CDR3: CASSVGQGQNTIYF. In nucleotides, the CDR3 is TGTGCCAGCAGCGTAGGACAGGGTCAAAACACCATATATTTT. The chain employs TRBV9 and TRBJ1-3; 7 bases line up with TRBD1. This CDR3 comprises 14 residues. The germline V gene has CDR1 SGDLS and CDR2 YYNGEE. J gave up 6 bases and V 0 bases, and 3 bases lay outside the gene matches.

This chain connects TRBV4-1 to TRBJ1-5; D gene uncertain. Trimming cost V 0 bases and J 7 bases, with 13 bases left between them. CDR1 and CDR2 (germline): MGHRA, YSYEKL. The CDR3 sequence is 15 residues long. CDR3 sequence reads: CASSQEATADQPQHF. The CDR3 region has the DNA TGCGCCAGCAGCCAAGAGGCCACAGCGGACCAGCCCCAGCATTTT.

This sequence joins TRBV28 and TRBJ2-2; 9 positions agree with TRBD1. The CDR3 has 15 amino acids. V lost 6 bases and J lost 5; bases outside the gene matches: 7. Germline loops: CDR1 MDHEN, CDR2 SYDVKM. In DNA, the CDR3 is TGTGCCAGCAGGTGGGGACAGGGACTTACCGGGGAGCTGTTTTTT. It encodes CASRWGQGLTGELFF. Filled out from reference TRBV28 and TRBJ2-2, the complete variable domain reads DVKVTQSSRYLVKRTGEKVFLECVQDMDHENMFWYRQDPGLGLRLIYFSYDVKMKEKGDIPEGYSVSREKKERFSLILESASTNQTSMYLCASRWGQGLTGELFFGEGSRLTVL.

This clone appeared once. V gene TRBV3-1 (or the pseudogene TRBV3-2) combines with J gene TRBJ2-3; 15 bases fit TRBD2. From germline, CDR1 is LGHDT and CDR2 YNNKEL (reference sequence). V lost 4 bases to trimming and J lost 2 bases; unmatched junction nucleotides: 13. The CDR3 covers 20 residues. As DNA, the CDR3 is TGTGCCAGCAGCCCAACCCCCGGACTAGCGGGGGGGTACGACACAGATACGCAGTATTTT. It codes for CASSPTPGLAGGYDTDTQYF.

The chain links TRBV19 to TRBJ1-6; D perhaps matches TRBD1 (6 bases). The length of the CDR3 is 14 residues. The V end lost 3 bases, the J end lost 7 bases, and 10 bases lay between the germline ends. Per the germline V gene, CDR1 is LNHDA and CDR2 is SQIVND (reference sequence). The CDR3 reads CASSIVGTNSPLHF. In DNA, the CDR3 is TGTGCCAGTAGTATTGTAGGGACAAATTCACCCCTCCACTTT.

The chain is built from TRBV9 and TRBJ2-5, with a weak D call TRBD2 (6 bases). With 0 bases removed from V and 2 bases from J, the gap between germline ends came to 11 bases. This CDR3 has 15 amino acids. Germline values: CDR1 SGDLS, CDR2 YYNGEE. The DNA of the CDR3 is TGTGCCAGCAGCGTAGGGGGCGGGGCGCAAGAGACCCAGTACTTC. Amino acids: CASSVGGGAQETQYF.

This rearrangement joins TRBV27 to TRBJ1-3, with TRBD1 matching 8 bases. The CDR3 is 15 residues long. V shed 2 bases and J 0 bases; nucleotides not matched to a gene: 0. Germline assignment: CDR1 MNHEY and CDR2 SMNVEV (reference sequence). The CDR3 loop is CASSLDRGSGNTIYF. CDR3 nucleotide sequence: TGTGCCAGCAGTTTAGACAGGGGCTCTGGAAACACCATATATTTT.

The V and J genes are TRBV5-4 and TRBJ1-2; possibly TRBD1 for D (6 bases). The CDR3 consists of 14 residues. V lost 4 bases and J 3 bases, leaving 13 bases between the germline ends. Germline CDR1 reads SGHNT; CDR2 reads YYREEE (reference sequence). The CDR3 region has the DNA TGTGCCAGCAGCACTATTTACAGGGACTATGGCTACACCTTC. Translating it yields CASSTIYRDYGYTF.

The chain has TRBV18 and TRBJ2-1, with TRBD1 identical over 7 bases. This CDR3 is 16 amino acids long. V shed 4 bases, J shed 3 bases, and the junction held 9 bases outside the gene matches. The V gene's germline CDR1 is KGHSH and CDR2 LQKENI. CDR3 loop: CASSLPTGFLYNEQFF. The CDR3 bases are TGTGCCAGCTCACTACCGACAGGGTTCCTCTACAATGAGCAGTTCTTC.

The J gene is TRBJ1-1, the V gene TRBV7-9; D is uncertain. Germline CDR1 reads SEHNR; CDR2 reads FQNEAQ (reference sequence). Trimming left V 1 base short and J 4 bases short, with 10 bases between. The CDR3 sequence is 14 residues long. The CDR3: CASSLGAGPTEAFF. The CDR3 region has the DNA TGTGCCAGCAGCTTAGGGGCAGGTCCCACTGAAGCTTTCTTT.

The V gene is TRBV5-1, the J gene TRBJ1-2, with 7 bases lining up with TRBD1. Unmatched junction bases numbered 11, after V lost 4 bases and J lost 8 bases. CDR1 SGHRS and CDR2 YFSETQ come from the germline V gene. The CDR3 sequence is 14 residues long. The CDR3 bases are TGCGCCAGCAGCGTGTTCGACAGGGCAGGCGGCTACACCTTC. This codes for CASSVFDRAGGYTF.

This clone has a single count. The chain carries TRBV2 and TRBJ1-5, with D unclear. The CDR3 is made up of 14 amino acids. In germline, CDR1 is SNHLY, CDR2 FYNNEI. The V end was cut by 1 base, the J end by 4 bases, with 8 bases between. CDR3 DNA: TGTGCCAGCAGTGAAGTGGCAGCTAATCAGCCCCAGCATTTT. Its protein product is CASSEVAANQPQHF. Looking up the rest from reference TRBV2 and TRBJ1-5 gives the full variable domain: EPEVTQTPSHQVTQMGQEVILRCVPISNHLYFYWYRQILGQKVEFLVSFYNNEISEKSEIFDDQFSVERPDGSNFTLKIRSTKLEDSAMYFCASSEVAANQPQHFGDGTRLSIL.

The genes are TRBV5-1 and TRBJ2-7; D unclear. The germline V gene encodes CDR1 SGHRS and CDR2 YFSETQ. This CDR3 region has 12 residues. V gave up 0 bases and J gave up 2 bases, with 3 bases separating them. The CDR3 protein is CASSLGAYEQYF. As DNA, the CDR3 is TGCGCCAGCAGCTTGGGTGCCTACGAGCAGTACTTC.

The rearrangement links TRBV25-1 to TRBJ2-2; D gene unclear. Trimming cost V 4 bases and J 5 bases, with 8 bases left between them. The CDR3 has 13 residues. The germline V gene encodes CDR1 MGHDK and CDR2 SYGVNS. This chain's CDR3 is CASSAPETGELFF. As DNA, the CDR3 is TGTGCCAGCAGTGCCCCAGAAACCGGGGAGCTGTTTTTT. The full variable domain, completed using reference TRBV25-1 and TRBJ2-2, is EADIYQTPRYLVIGTGKKITLECSQTMGHDKMYWYQQDPGMELHLIHYSYGVNSTEKGDLSSESTVSRIRTEHFPLTLESARPSHTSQYLCASSAPETGELFFGEGSRLTVL.

This clone was seen just once. Other DNA sequences in the sample encode the same CDR3. V gene TRBV19 combines with J gene TRBJ2-1; 15 nucleotides line up with TRBD2. Trimming removed 4 bases from V and 7 bases from J; junction bases left unmatched: 2. Germline CDR1 LNHDA, CDR2 SQIVND (reference sequence). CDR3 length equals 15 residues. The CDR3 nucleotides read TGTGCCAGTAGTACTGGGACTAGCGGGAGGAATGAGCAGTTCTTC. Translated: CASSTGTSGRNEQFF.

A remark on this clone: The sample contains more than one DNA sequence encoding this CDR3. This sequence joins TRBV10-3 and TRBJ1-2; D is undetermined. This CDR3 is built from 12 residues. V lost 0 bases and J 7 bases, leaving 6 bases between the germline ends. CDR1 and CDR2 from the germline V gene are ENHRY and SYGVKD. The CDR3 region is CAISESGGGYTF. CDR3 nucleotides: TGTGCCATCAGTGAGTCAGGCGGTGGCTACACCTTC.

A single count supports this clone. V and J are TRBV18 and TRBJ1-1; 9 nucleotides line up with TRBD1. The V gene's germline CDR1 is KGHSH and CDR2 LQKENI. The CDR3 is made up of 17 amino acids. V lost 6 bases and J lost 4; bases outside the gene matches: 15. The CDR3 DNA sequence: TGTGCCAGCTCCCCAGGGACAGGGCTCTTGGGGGGCACTGAAGCTTTCTTT. Translation gives CASSPGTGLLGGTEAFF.

This chain connects TRBV11-3 to TRBJ1-2; D is unclear. The CDR3 spans 14 residues. Germline CDR1 reads SGHNT; CDR2 reads YENEEA. V was trimmed by 8 bases and J by 1 base, leaving 14 bases between them. CDR3 in amino acids: CASRQSGDNYGYTF. As DNA, the CDR3 is TGTGCCAGCCGCCAAAGTGGGGATAACTATGGCTACACCTTC.

The J gene is TRBJ2-1, the V gene TRBV7-9; either TRBD1 or TRBD2 may supply D (6 bases each). The germline gives CDR1 SEHNR, CDR2 FQNEAQ (reference sequence). V lost 8 bases to trimming and J lost 4 bases, with 21 bases between them. There are 16 residues in the CDR3. DNA for the CDR3: TGTGCCAGCCCCGGAGGGGGAGCGGACTTTTACAATGAGCAGTTCTTC. Its protein product is CASPGGGADFYNEQFF.